The 20 T cell receptor beta chains in this list originate from one sample, sequenced in a study of vaccination and CD4 T cells after COVID-19. As for treatment: 10-day PBMC culture with coronavirus spike peptide pools or control peptides (ViraFEST assay). The Oncomine TCR Beta short-read assay was applied to DNA of cultured CD4+ T cells. TCRdb reprocessed the PCR reads with MiXCR, giving one entry per CDR3 protein. The table includes approximately 18,000 distinct CDR3 sequences, over 50% detected once. Their antigens are not known. Sample: CD4+ T cells from blood, cultured in vitro. The source of these receptors is a human donor who had recovered from COVID-19.

As concerns this clonotype: The DNA is omitted, as the CDR3 cannot be located on it reliably, and the CDR3 follows TCRdb's listing. The chain carries TRBV7-5 and TRBJ1-2; TRBD1, as called in the table, went unchecked against the DNA. TRBV7-5 represents a pseudogene. The CDR3 numbers 19 amino acids, ends counted. The CDR3 is CISVSEAYRDIPLGYGYTF.

The V gene is TRBV15, the J gene TRBJ1-1, with TRBD1 matching over 9 bases. V shed 1 base and J 4 bases; nucleotides not matched to a gene: 4. This CDR3 comprises 15 residues. Per the germline V gene, CDR1 is LNHNV and CDR2 is YYDKDF (reference sequence). In DNA form, the CDR3 reads TGTGCCACCAGCAGAGGGGGACAGGGTACCACTGAAGCTTTCTTT. Its protein product is CATSRGGQGTTEAFF.

V gene TRBV20-1 combines with J gene TRBJ2-2, with D possibly matching TRBD2 (6 bases). V was trimmed by 6 bases and J by 2 bases, leaving 10 bases between them. CDR3 size: 13 residues. In germline, CDR1 is DFQATT, CDR2 SNEGSKA (reference sequence). The CDR3 region is CSAALANTGELFF. The CDR3 DNA reads TGCAGTGCCGCACTAGCTAACACCGGGGAGCTGTTTTTT.

This clonotype was detected a few times. This chain uses TRBV12-3 or TRBV12-4 with TRBJ2-3; tentative D call: TRBD2 (6 bases). V was shortened by 1 base and J by 5 bases, with 10 bases between the two germline ends. The CDR3 is 14 residues long. CDR3 nucleotides: TGTGCCAGCAGTTTAGGGGACTGGGGAGATACGCAGTATTTT. This sequence encodes CASSLGDWGDTQYF.

The gene calls are TRBV7-6 and TRBJ2-5; 7 nucleotides line up with TRBD2. With 3 bases clipped from V and 4 bases from J, the junction kept 8 bases outside the gene matches. There are 15 residues in the CDR3. Germline loops: CDR1 SGHVS, CDR2 FNYEAQ. In nucleotides, the CDR3 is TGTGCCAGCAGCTTCTCTGCGGGAGTGAGAGAGACCCAGTACTTC. It specifies CASSFSAGVRETQYF.

V gene TRBV6-2 or TRBV6-3 combines with J gene TRBJ2-6; 7 bases fit TRBD1. The germline gives CDR1 MNHEY, CDR2 SVGEGT. The V and J ends lost 8 bases and 2 bases, in that order; junction bases with no gene match: 6. CDR3 length equals 15 residues. The CDR3 DNA reads as TGTGCCAGCGAAGATCAGGGGGCTGGGGCCAACGTCCTGACTTTC. Translating gives CASEDQGAGANVLTF.

The gene calls are TRBV4-1 and TRBJ2-4, with D possibly being TRBD2 (6 bases). The V end lost 4 bases, the J end lost 1 base, and 20 bases lay between the germline ends. The CDR3 runs 18 residues. Germline values: CDR1 MGHRA, CDR2 YSYEKL. The CDR3 DNA is TGCGCCAGCAGCCCCAAGCGAATGGAGGGTAGGGCCAAAAACATTCAGTACTTC. Its translation is CASSPKRMEGRAKNIQYF.

This clonotype occurred once. The chain joins TRBV5-4 to TRBJ1-2; 7 positions match TRBD1. This CDR3 comprises 14 residues. V lost 3 bases, J lost 7 bases, and 9 bases stayed unmatched. Looked up from germline, CDR1 is SGHNT and CDR2 is YYREEE (reference sequence). CDR3 loop: CASSSGRGQVGYTF. Here the CDR3 DNA reads TGTGCCAGCAGCTCTGGGAGGGGGCAGGTTGGCTACACCTTC.

DNA of the CDR3: TGCGCCAGCAGCCAAGACCAAGGACGTCGTGAGCTGTTTTTT. Translating it yields CASSQDQGRRELFF. The chain combines TRBV4-1 with TRBJ2-2; unclear D gene. V shed 0 bases and J shed 11 bases, with 13 bases lying between them. The CDR3 is 14 residues long. Looked up from germline, CDR1 is MGHRA and CDR2 is YSYEKL.

This chain uses TRBV6-5 with TRBJ2-3; 9 nucleotides align to TRBD2. Germline assignment: CDR1 MNHEY and CDR2 SVGAGI. The V and J ends lost 2 bases and 3 bases, in that order; junction bases with no gene match: 9. The CDR3 totals 17 residues. The CDR3, as DNA: TGTGCCAGCAGTTACGCCCCGGGACTAGCTTCGACAGATACGCAGTATTTT. It translates to CASSYAPGLASTDTQYF.

The chain has TRBV4-1 and TRBJ1-2; 7 bases are a match to TRBD1. This CDR3 has 14 residues. CDR1 MGHRA and CDR2 YSYEKL come from the germline V gene. Trimming cost V 1 base and J 3 bases; bases outside gene matches: 2. The CDR3 here is CASSQATGHYGYTF. Here the CDR3 DNA reads TGCGCCAGCAGCCAAGCGACAGGGCACTATGGCTACACCTTC.

The chain couples TRBV7-2 to TRBJ2-2; D is perhaps TRBD2 (5 bases). Trimming cost V 6 bases and J 7 bases, with 12 bases left between them. This CDR3 is 13 amino acids long. Germline lookup yields CDR1 SGHTA and CDR2 FQGNSA. This CDR3 is CASRFGGDGELFF. The CDR3 bases are TGTGCCAGCAGGTTTGGAGGAGACGGGGAGCTGTTTTTT. Variable domain in full (rest from reference TRBV7-2 and TRBJ2-2): GAGVSQSPSNKVTEKGKDVELRCDPISGHTALYWYRQSLGQGLEFLIYFQGNSAPDKSGLPSDRFSAERTGGSVSTLTIQRTQQEDSAVYLCASRFGGDGELFFGEGSRLTVL.

V is TRBV7-2 and J is TRBJ1-1; tentative D call: TRBD1 (6 bases). Trimming shortened V by 5 bases and J by 3 bases, and 16 bases separated the two germline ends. CDR1 and CDR2 (germline): SGHTA, FQGNSA. CDR3 size: 15 residues. CDR3 DNA: TGTGCCAGCAGCCCTTCGGGGGGCGCGGACACTGAAGCTTTCTTT. This sequence encodes CASSPSGGADTEAFF.

This rearrangement joins TRBV5-1 to TRBJ2-2; D remains unclear. Germline values: CDR1 SGHRS, CDR2 YFSETQ. The V end lost 3 bases, the J end lost 9 bases, and 15 bases lay between the germline ends. This CDR3 contains 14 residues. In nucleotides, the CDR3 is TGCGCCAGCAGCTCGAGATTAAACGACCGGGAGCTGTTTTTT. This encodes CASSSRLNDRELFF.

Points on this clonotype: At one boundary the junction diverges from the germline segment, which might be a read error. This chain joins TRBV11-2 and TRBJ2-2; either TRBD1 or TRBD2 may fit D (5 bases each). The CDR3 covers 13 residues. Germline assignment: CDR1 SGHAT and CDR2 FQNNGV. The CDR3 DNA sequence: TGTGCCGTCGGGACCGGGAACGCCGGGGAGCTGTTTTTT. It yields the protein CAVGTGNAGELFF.

Points on this clonotype: Relative to the germline gene, one junction end is altered; a read error may explain this. The chain has TRBV7-7 and TRBJ2-5; D perhaps matches TRBD1 (5 bases). The CDR3 is 14 residues long. The germline gives CDR1 SSHAT, CDR2 FNYEAQ (reference sequence). The CDR3 loop is CASSPTGSQETQYF. The CDR3 DNA reads TGTGCTAGCAGCCCAACAGGCTCACAAGAGACCCAGTACTTC.

The CDR3 DNA is TGTGCCAGCAGTTTAGAGGGCACAGATACGCAGTATTTT. This translates into CASSLEGTDTQYF. The V call is TRBV12-3 or TRBV12-4, the J call TRBJ2-3, with unresolved D. Trimming removed 1 base at V and 1 base at J, with 3 bases between. This CDR3 contains 13 residues.

This chain links TRBV19 with TRBJ1-5; TRBD1 matches 7 bases. The CDR3 is 14 amino acids. Germline assignment: CDR1 LNHDA and CDR2 SQIVND (reference sequence). The J segment lost 4 bases and the V segment lost 4 bases, leaving 4 bases of the junction unmatched. Written as DNA, the CDR3 is TGTGCCAGTAGTAGGGGGACAGCTAATCAGCCCCAGCATTTT. Encoded protein: CASSRGTANQPQHF.

J is TRBJ1-2 and V is TRBV27; possibly TRBD1 for D (5 bases). Germline CDR1 MNHEY, CDR2 SMNVEV (reference sequence). The length of the CDR3 is 13 residues. V was shortened by 4 bases and J by 8 bases, with 14 bases between the two germline ends. Written as DNA, the CDR3 is TGTGCCAGCAGTTCCAACAGGTTGTCGGGCTACACCTTC. This gives the protein CASSSNRLSGYTF.

The gene calls are TRBV28 and TRBJ2-1, with D possibly matching TRBD2 (6 bases). CDR3 length: 12 amino acids. Germline CDR1 is MDHEN and CDR2 is SYDVKM. Between the trimmed V and J ends, which lost 7 bases and 10 bases, there was a span of 14 bases. The CDR3 DNA reads as TGTGCCAGCAACGGGAGACGGTTGGAGCAGTTCTTC. This codes for CASNGRRLEQFF.